A single TCR beta chain is shown here with its context. These data originate in a study of monozygotic twins with inflammatory bowel disease. The cDNA of both the TCRalpha and TCRbeta chains was subjected to two nested PCRs of approximately 16 and 9 cycles. From its re-call of the 5' RACE reads, TCRdb lists each CDR3 protein once, without DNA. The sample shows 350,000 to 500,000 distinct CDR3 sequences, and more than 2% sits with its ten largest clones. Sequencing was carried out using blood. This sequence originates from a human donor with ulcerative colitis or Crohn's disease, or a healthy co-twin of an affected twin (not recorded which).

CDR3 residues: CASSQDQRRRTQYF. This chain joins TRBV4-1 and TRBJ2-5; TCRdb returns TRBD2, unconfirmable since there is no DNA. This CDR3 is 14 amino acids long. Germline-derived CDR1 and CDR2 are MGHRA and YSYEKL.